Below, 30 T cell receptor beta chains from the same sample are listed, as sequenced in a study of blood T cell repertoires in COVID-19. The assay was immunoSEQ multiplex PCR, and TCRdb's table has in-frame clones only and misses some. The sample records approximately 160,000 clones, more than 80% being singletons. Sequenced input: peripheral blood. The receptors stem from a woman aged 60-75 years with COVID-19, enrolled during active disease.

The V gene is TRBV5-1, the J gene TRBJ1-6, with 8 bases that match TRBD1. The CDR3 covers 15 residues. Germline lookup yields CDR1 SGHRS and CDR2 YFSETQ. With V trimmed by 3 bases and J by 8 bases, 7 bases remained unmatched. Written as DNA, the CDR3 is TGCGCCAGCAGCTCGAGGACAGGGAAGGATTCACCCCTCCACTTT. Translated, it gives CASSSRTGKDSPLHF.

V usage is TRBV6-5 and J usage is TRBJ1-5, with 8 positions matching TRBD1. V was pared by 9 bases and J by 7 bases, with 8 bases of the junction left unmatched. CDR1 and CDR2 from the germline V gene are MNHEY and SVGAGI. This CDR3 spans 13 amino acids. CDR3 nucleotide sequence: TGTGCCAGTAAACAGGGGGTACCACAGCCCCAGCATTTT. Translating gives CASKQGVPQPQHF.

This chain uses TRBV7-2 with TRBJ2-7; 9 bases map to TRBD2. After removal of 5 bases from V and 5 bases from J, the junction contained 10 bases not matched to a gene. CDR3 length: 15 residues. Germline assignment: CDR1 SGHTA and CDR2 FQGNSA. The CDR3 sequence is CASSRTSGGPHEQYF. The CDR3 DNA sequence: TGTGCCAGCAGCCGGACCAGCGGGGGGCCCCACGAGCAGTACTTC. Full variable domain (remainder filled in from reference TRBV7-2 and TRBJ2-7): GAGVSQSPSNKVTEKGKDVELRCDPISGHTALYWYRQSLGQGLEFLIYFQGNSAPDKSGLPSDRFSAERTGGSVSTLTIQRTQQEDSAVYLCASSRTSGGPHEQYFGPGTRLTVT.

The chain couples TRBV9 to TRBJ2-1, with TRBD2 matching 9 bases. The CDR3 totals 17 residues. V lost 4 bases to trimming and J lost 1 base; unmatched junction nucleotides: 9. Germline CDR1 is SGDLS and CDR2 is YYNGEE. The CDR3 nucleotides read TGTGCCAGCAGCCCCTCGGCGGGGGGGGGTTCCTACAATGAGCAGTTCTTC. As protein: CASSPSAGGGSYNEQFF.

This sequence joins TRBV2 and TRBJ1-5; D might be TRBD1 (6 bases). The germline V gene encodes CDR1 SNHLY and CDR2 FYNNEI. The germline V and J ends were trimmed by 5 bases and 3 bases, with 14 bases remaining between them. The CDR3 is made up of 15 amino acids. The CDR3 DNA reads as TGTGCCAGCAGTCCATTCCAGGGGAACAATCAGCCCCAGCATTTT. Amino acid sequence: CASSPFQGNNQPQHF.

This chain connects TRBV5-4 to TRBJ1-2; 11 bases agree with TRBD1. The CDR3 is 16 residues long. The V gene end was trimmed by 0 bases and the J gene end by 5 bases; junction bases not matched to a gene: 6. Looked up from germline, CDR1 is SGHNT and CDR2 is YYREEE (reference sequence). CDR3 sequence (DNA): TGTGCCAGCAGCTTGGAAGGGACAGGGGGGAGGTATGGCTACACCTTC. As protein: CASSLEGTGGRYGYTF.

This clone occurred once. The chain uses TRBV13 and TRBJ2-2; unclear D gene. The ends were cut back, 4 bases at V and 2 bases at J, with 20 bases in the middle. The CDR3 runs 18 residues. Germline V CDR1 and CDR2: PRHDT, FYEKMQ (reference sequence). The CDR3 is CASSSLAGAPGNTGELFF. In DNA, the CDR3 is TGTGCCAGCAGCTCATTAGCTGGAGCCCCCGGCAACACCGGGGAGCTGTTTTTT.

The chain links TRBV2 to TRBJ1-2, with D perhaps TRBD1 (6 bases). The CDR3 spans 16 residues. V was cut by 6 bases and J by 5 bases, with 22 bases left in between. From germline, CDR1 is SNHLY and CDR2 FYNNEI. CDR3 in amino acids: CASSLRTATPFYGYTF. CDR3 DNA: TGTGCCAGCAGCCTCCGGACAGCTACCCCTTTTTATGGCTACACCTTC.

The gene calls are TRBV6-1 and TRBJ2-7; maybe TRBD2 (6 bases). Germline CDR1 MNHNS, CDR2 SASEGT. The CDR3 totals 14 residues. Trimming shortened V by 7 bases and J by 3 bases, and 16 bases separated the two germline ends. CDR3 sequence (DNA): TGTGCCAGCACCCGCGGGGCAGTTGACTACGAGCAGTACTTC. The encoded protein is CASTRGAVDYEQYF.

The chain links TRBV19 to TRBJ2-7, with D possibly matching TRBD1 (6 bases). There are 15 residues in the CDR3. Trimming stripped 4 bases from V and 2 bases from J, with 15 bases between. Germline CDR1 is LNHDA and CDR2 is SQIVND (reference sequence). CDR3 coding DNA: TGTGCCAGTAGTAAGACAGGACGTCGAACCTACGAGCAGTACTTC. Amino acids: CASSKTGRRTYEQYF.

This clone turned up a few times. The chain recombines TRBV4-2 with TRBJ1-1, with 7 bases identical to TRBD1. In germline, CDR1 is LGHNA, CDR2 YNFKEQ. The CDR3 contains 14 residues. The trim removed 4 bases at V and 6 bases at J, leaving 8 bases unmatched. The CDR3 region has the DNA TGTGCCAGCAGCCGGACAGGCGGGGTCGCTGAAGCTTTCTTT. Amino acids: CASSRTGGVAEAFF.

The CDR3: CASSVGLAGGPGTGELFF. The CDR3 bases are TGTGCCAGCAGCGTAGGACTAGCGGGGGGGCCTGGCACCGGGGAGCTGTTTTTT. The chain is built from TRBV9 and TRBJ2-2; 14 positions match TRBD2. The CDR3 sequence is 18 residues long. The trim removed 0 bases at V and 4 bases at J, leaving 5 bases unmatched. Germline V lookup: CDR1 SGDLS, CDR2 YYNGEE.

V gene TRBV4-1 combines with J gene TRBJ1-5, with a tentative D call TRBD1 (5 bases). CDR1 is MGHRA, CDR2 YSYEKL, per germline. V lost 3 bases and J lost 4, with 13 bases in between. This CDR3 region has 15 residues. The CDR3 sequence: CASSHAPGGNQPQHF. CDR3 DNA sequence: TGCGCCAGCAGCCACGCCCCGGGGGGGAATCAGCCCCAGCATTTT.

This chain uses TRBV6-1 with TRBJ1-1; D uncertain. Between the trimmed V and J ends, which lost 6 bases and 1 base, there was a span of 12 bases. Looked up from germline, CDR1 is MNHNS and CDR2 is SASEGT. The CDR3 is 14 residues long. This chain's CDR3 is CASRKEGGNTEAFF. CDR3 sequence (DNA): TGTGCCAGCAGAAAGGAAGGAGGGAACACTGAAGCTTTCTTT.

J is TRBJ2-7 and V is TRBV6-6, with 8 bases fitting TRBD1. The CDR3 is made up of 15 amino acids. The germline V gene has CDR1 MNHNY and CDR2 SVGAGI (reference sequence). The trim removed 6 bases at V and 0 bases at J, leaving 7 bases unmatched. This chain's CDR3 is CASRPGTGSSYEQYF. CDR3 DNA: TGTGCCAGCAGACCCGGGACAGGCAGCTCCTACGAGCAGTACTTC.

The table lists this clone with a count of one. The gene calls are TRBV19 and TRBJ2-2, with D possibly matching TRBD2 (6 bases). V lost 1 base and J 4 bases, leaving 10 bases between the germline ends. The CDR3 runs 15 residues. Germline assignment: CDR1 LNHDA and CDR2 SQIVND (reference sequence). CDR3 amino acids: CASSIGPGGTGELFF. In DNA, the CDR3 is TGTGCCAGTAGTATAGGGCCCGGGGGCACCGGGGAGCTGTTTTTT.

V gene TRBV5-4 combines with J gene TRBJ2-2; D possibly corresponds to TRBD2 (6 bases). Trimming left V 0 bases short and J 5 bases short, with 14 bases between. Germline CDR1 is SGHNT and CDR2 is YYREEE (reference sequence). The CDR3 spans 16 residues. The CDR3 coding sequence is TGTGCCAGCAGCTTGGCGGCAGGGCGGGGTACCGGGGAGCTGTTTTTT. Encoded protein: CASSLAAGRGTGELFF.

The chain recombines TRBV7-2 with TRBJ2-7, with 8 bases identical to TRBD2. The germline gives CDR1 SGHTA, CDR2 FQGNSA. V lost 4 bases, J lost 4 bases, and 18 bases stayed unmatched. CDR3 size: 18 residues. CDR3 loop: CASSSYKGLSGVGYEQYF. CDR3 nucleotides: TGTGCCAGCAGCTCCTACAAGGGCCTTAGCGGGGTCGGGTACGAGCAGTACTTC.

The chain employs TRBV5-5 and TRBJ1-1, with a possible D match to TRBD1 (5 bases). The CDR3 covers 17 residues. The germline V gene has CDR1 SGHKS and CDR2 YYEKEE (reference sequence). V gave up 5 bases and J gave up 0 bases, with 20 bases separating them. This chain's CDR3 is CASSSPLLGQMNTEAFF. CDR3 nucleotide sequence: TGTGCCAGCAGTTCTCCCTTGCTGGGGCAGATGAACACTGAAGCTTTCTTT. Full variable domain (rest looked up from reference TRBV5-5 and TRBJ1-1): DAGVTQSPTHLIKTRGQQVTLRCSPISGHKSVSWYQQVLGQGPQFIFQYYEKEERGRGNFPDRFSARQFPNYSSELNVNALLLGDSALYLCASSSPLLGQMNTEAFFGQGTRLTVV.

V and J are TRBV9 and TRBJ1-3, with 9 bases identical to TRBD1. The CDR3 length is 17 residues. V lost 3 bases, J lost 2 bases, and 9 bases stayed unmatched. Germline V CDR1 and CDR2: SGDLS, YYNGEE. The CDR3 protein is CASSAQPGTGTGNTIYF. The DNA for the CDR3 is TGTGCCAGCAGCGCTCAGCCCGGGACAGGGACTGGAAACACCATATATTTT.

J is TRBJ2-7 and V is TRBV27, with 12 nucleotides matching TRBD2. The CDR3 loop spans 16 amino acids. With V trimmed by 2 bases and J by 3 bases, 5 bases remained unmatched. Germline V lookup: CDR1 MNHEY, CDR2 SMNVEV (reference sequence). CDR3 DNA sequence: TGTGCCAGCAGTTTAACTAGCGGGGGGACCTACTACGAGCAGTACTTC. Amino acids: CASSLTSGGTYYEQYF.

This clone has just a few counts. The chain uses TRBV7-9 and TRBJ1-2; D not certain. Per the germline V gene, CDR1 is SEHNR and CDR2 is FQNEAQ (reference sequence). The CDR3 totals 15 residues. V lost 5 bases to trimming and J lost 0 bases, with 13 bases between them. The CDR3 sequence is CASSLGYRANYGYTF. CDR3 bases: TGTGCCAGCAGCCTAGGGTATCGCGCTAACTATGGCTACACCTTC.

The gene calls are TRBV18 and TRBJ2-7; TRBD1 matches 7 bases. Germline values: CDR1 KGHSH, CDR2 LQKENI. The V gene end was trimmed by 3 bases and the J gene end by 7 bases; junction bases not matched to a gene: 18. The CDR3 runs 17 residues. CDR3 bases: TGTGCCAGCTCACCTAAGGACAGGCCTTTACCCACTTGGGAGCAGTACTTC. It is translated as CASSPKDRPLPTWEQYF.

This clone was detected only a few times. The chain links TRBV5-1 to TRBJ1-5, with D unresolved. The V gene's germline CDR1 is SGHRS and CDR2 YFSETQ. The CDR3 runs to 15 residues. V dropped 4 bases and J dropped 7 bases, with 18 bases sitting between them. The CDR3 sequence: CASSLTAGEVQPQHF. The CDR3 coding sequence is TGCGCCAGCAGCCTGACCGCCGGGGAGGTACAGCCCCAGCATTTT.

Here the CDR3 reads CASSLGTDLWGTF. The CDR3 DNA reads as TGTGCCAGCTCCCTGGGGACAGATCTATGGGGCACCTTC. The J gene is TRBJ1-2, the V gene TRBV18; 7 nucleotides align to TRBD1. In germline, CDR1 is KGHSH, CDR2 LQKENI. The CDR3 has 13 residues. V was pared by 6 bases and J by 13 bases, with 14 bases of the junction left unmatched.

The rearrangement links TRBV11-2 to TRBJ2-5; 9 bases are a match to TRBD1. This CDR3 region has 13 residues. J was trimmed by 5 bases and V by 4 bases; bases with no gene match: 2. CDR1 is SGHAT and CDR2 is FQNNGV in the germline V gene. In DNA form, the CDR3 reads TGTGCCAGCAGCTGGGGACAGGGCGAGACCCAGTACTTC. Residues: CASSWGQGETQYF.

This chain links TRBV9 with TRBJ1-4; 10 bases agree with TRBD1. The length of the CDR3 is 15 residues. CDR1 and CDR2 from the germline V gene are SGDLS and YYNGEE. V shed 4 bases, J shed 8 bases, and the junction held 8 bases outside the gene matches. This CDR3 is CASSPRQGAGEKLFF. The CDR3 DNA is TGTGCCAGCAGCCCACGACAGGGGGCGGGAGAAAAACTGTTTTTT.

This chain joins TRBV9 and TRBJ2-2, with TRBD2 matching over 14 bases. Trimming took 3 bases from V and 0 from J; bases not matched to a gene: 1. Germline V lookup: CDR1 SGDLS, CDR2 YYNGEE. The CDR3 is 17 amino acids. CDR3 sequence: CASSEGLAGANTGELFF. CDR3 in DNA: TGTGCCAGCAGCGAGGGACTAGCGGGAGCGAACACCGGGGAGCTGTTTTTT.

This rearrangement joins TRBV7-2 to TRBJ2-5; TRBD1 matches at 9 bases. The CDR3 is 19 residues long. CDR1 SGHTA and CDR2 FQGNSA come from the germline V gene. The ends lost 5 bases at V and 4 bases at J; junction bases unmatched: 20. The CDR3 loop is CASSEVGHDRGTDLETQYF. CDR3 sequence (DNA): TGTGCCAGCAGCGAAGTGGGTCACGACAGGGGGACCGATTTAGAGACCCAGTACTTC.

This clone was seen only a few times. The chain uses TRBV18 and TRBJ2-3, with D tentatively TRBD1 (5 bases). Germline V gene data show CDR1 as KGHSH and CDR2 as LQKENI. This CDR3 region has 14 residues. V was trimmed by 4 bases and J by 2 bases, leaving 10 bases between them. CDR3 nucleotide sequence: TGTGCCAGCTCACGCCGACAGCACACAGATACGCAGTATTTT. Translation: CASSRRQHTDTQYF.